A selection of T cell receptor beta chains follows, all from one sample in a study of technical replicates of blood from a few donors. Using immunoSEQ multiplex PCR, the repertoire was profiled, and TCRdb retains in-frame clones only, with some absent. The sample contains around 81,000 clones, 75% to 85% of which appear only once. The sample taken for sequencing was PBMCs. These receptors were obtained from a human donor in good health. Some clones in this sample may be carry-over from other donors' samples. Each CDR3 is given with its conserved first and last residue. The D gene is left open where the match is weak.

j_call	v_call	d_call	cdr3_aa
TRBJ2-2	TRBV23-1	TRBD2	CASSHPRTSGRNVGELFF
TRBJ1-1	TRBV5-4	TRBD1	CASSYRDRRYITEAFF
TRBJ1-2	TRBV6-1	TRBD1	CASGQGRENYGYTF
TRBJ2-5	TRBV27	TRBD1	CASSYLTGTAQETQYF
TRBJ2-6	TRBV19	TRBD1	CASTTTAGGLLSGANVLTF
TRBJ2-2	TRBV29-1	TRBD2	CSVAGLAGIGELFF
TRBJ2-7	TRBV11-2	-	CASTSRQEPSYEQYF
TRBJ1-6	TRBV2	TRBD1	CASSVPGQGASYNSPLHF
TRBJ1-5	TRBV30	-	CAWSKWQGDQPQHF
TRBJ2-3	TRBV2	TRBD2	CASRLTKTSGSTDTQYF
TRBJ1-4	TRBV29-1	TRBD1	CSAYFGQANEKLFF
TRBJ1-3	TRBV18	-	CASSPQQGFGNTIYF
TRBJ2-7	TRBV10-3	TRBD2	CATGSGRVEQYF
TRBJ2-5	TRBV6-1	-	CASSGGWAGLETQYF
TRBJ1-6	TRBV5-6	TRBD1	CASSRRAGGNSPLHF
TRBJ2-7	TRBV6-9	TRBD1	CASSYSGTGIYEQYF
TRBJ2-1	TRBV4-1	TRBD2	CASSQARSGGGNEQFF
TRBJ2-5	TRBV30	TRBD1	CAWSIPGQEETQYF
TRBJ1-2	TRBV30	TRBD1	CAWDPDRGYGYTF
TRBJ2-7	TRBV6-1	-	CASTPLGEDEQYF
TRBJ2-7	TRBV21-1	-	CASSRRSRGPEQYF
TRBJ1-4	TRBV7-9	TRBD1	CASSGTGGRANEKLFF
TRBJ2-3	TRBV19	-	CASSSPGGRIVTQYF
TRBJ2-5	TRBV18	-	CASSPGRVQETQYF
TRBJ2-7	TRBV27	-	CASRSLYEQYF
TRBJ2-7	TRBV9	TRBD2	CASSAGLAMGNYEQYF
TRBJ2-1	TRBV19	TRBD2	CASSLLAGDLGEQFF
TRBJ1-2	TRBV6-5	-	CASSSGVNYGYTF
TRBJ2-1	TRBV7-3	-	CASSARDTYNEQFF
TRBJ1-5	TRBV6-5	-	CASSSNRRQPQHF
TRBJ1-5	TRBV6-1	-	CASSDLDSPSQPQHF
TRBJ1-2	TRBV5-1	TRBD1	CASSEGGRGRGYTF
TRBJ1-1	TRBV20-1	-	CSARDGRGAFF
TRBJ1-1	TRBV12-5	-	CASGLGLGRGGTEAFF
TRBJ1-2	TRBV5-1	TRBD1	CASSSDRGQGGYTF
TRBJ2-7	TRBV9	TRBD2	CASSGGLAGIYEQYF
TRBJ2-7	TRBV6-1	TRBD2	CASSEYGGGYEQYF
TRBJ1-1	TRBV19	-	CASSIKDLPNTEAFF
TRBJ2-7	TRBV15	-	CATSRDLRSYEQYF
TRBJ2-7	TRBV6-5	-	CASSLHDRPGEQYF
TRBJ1-5	TRBV4-1	TRBD1	CASSQEVGTGFNQPQHF
TRBJ2-2	TRBV5-1	TRBD2	CASRTSGGVIGELFF
TRBJ2-7	TRBV14	-	CASSRSPGPGSHEQYF
TRBJ2-2	TRBV9	-	CASSVARRTGELFF
TRBJ2-3	TRBV6-5	-	CASSYSLTDTQYF
TRBJ2-7	TRBV18	TRBD2	CASSAGLAAIYEQYF
TRBJ2-7	TRBV19	-	CASSTFAGVSEQYF
TRBJ2-1	TRBV7-9	-	CASSQQGGNEQFF